Each of the 17 T cell receptor beta chains below was sequenced from the same sample in a study of cytomegalovirus exposure and HLA in healthy donors. The PCR had 60 Vbeta and 13 Jbeta primers. Repertoires were generated with immunoSEQ multiplex PCR, while TCRdb's copy carries only in-frame clones and drops some. The profile shows some 110,000 clones, roughly three fifths of them singletons. Sequencing was carried out using PBMCs. These TCRs come from a woman aged 35 to 49 in good health and CMV-seropositive.

In the case of this clone: One junction end disagrees with the germline gene, perhaps due to a read error. The rearrangement joins TRBV18 to TRBJ1-1; 8 bases are a match to TRBD1. Germline V gene lookup returns CDR1 KGHSH and CDR2 LQKENI. The CDR3 length is 16 residues. For the CDR3, the DNA is TGTGCCAGCACACCAGTCTTGGACAGGGCGAACACTGAAGCTTTCTTT. Protein: CASTPVLDRANTEAFF.

Only one count was recorded for this clone. The genes are TRBV18 and TRBJ2-3; the D gene is possibly TRBD2 (6 bases). Germline V gene lookup returns CDR1 KGHSH and CDR2 LQKENI. The V and J ends lost 3 bases and 1 base respectively, with 11 bases between them. CDR3 size: 15 residues. The CDR3 reads CASSPLASRTDTQYF. The CDR3 DNA is TGTGCCAGCTCACCCCTAGCGTCCCGCACAGATACGCAGTATTTT.

This clone has only one observation. V is TRBV29-1 and J is TRBJ1-2; the D is unclear. The germline V gene has CDR1 SQVTM and CDR2 ANQGSEA. The V end lost 4 bases, the J end lost 8 bases, and 17 bases lay between the germline ends. This CDR3 has 13 amino acids. The CDR3 region is CSVGEGRLGGYTF. The CDR3 DNA sequence: TGCAGCGTTGGGGAGGGCCGCCTGGGCGGCTACACCTTC.

The genes are TRBV4-3 and TRBJ2-7; a possible D gene is TRBD2 (6 bases). The germline CDR1 and CDR2 sequences are LGHNA and YSLEER. V lost 0 bases to trimming and J lost 4 bases, with 10 bases between them. The CDR3 totals 14 residues. The CDR3 region is CASSQDLGGYEQYF. CDR3 nucleotide sequence: TGCGCCAGCAGCCAAGATCTTGGGGGGTACGAGCAGTACTTC.

This chain uses TRBV7-3 with TRBJ2-1; maybe TRBD2 (6 bases). V dropped 6 bases and J dropped 7 bases, with 16 bases sitting between them. Per germline, CDR1 SGHTA and CDR2 FQGTGA. The CDR3 is 14 amino acids. The CDR3 coding sequence is TGTGCCAGCAGTTTCCAAGGAGGGATTAATGAGCAGTTCTTC. Encoded protein: CASSFQGGINEQFF.

The sample holds a few counts of this clone. CDR3 sequence reads: CASSLRGLPGEQYF. The DNA of the CDR3 is TGTGCCAGCAGCTTGAGGGGACTGCCGGGGGAGCAGTACTTC. The rearrangement uses TRBV5-4 and TRBJ2-7; tentatively, D is TRBD2 (6 bases). The length of the CDR3 is 14 residues. The germline CDR1 and CDR2 sequences are SGHNT and YYREEE (reference sequence). With 1 base removed from V and 7 bases from J, the gap between germline ends came to 15 bases.

CDR3: CASTPRGDTDTQYF. Written as DNA, the CDR3 is TGTGCCAGCACTCCGCGGGGGGACACAGATACGCAGTATTTT. V is TRBV6-6 and J is TRBJ2-3, with 8 bases identical to TRBD2. The CDR3 consists of 14 residues. Germline V gene data show CDR1 as MNHNY and CDR2 as SVGAGI (reference sequence). With 7 bases clipped from V and 2 bases from J, the junction kept 5 bases outside the gene matches.

The chain recombines TRBV27 with TRBJ2-7, with TRBD2 matching 7 bases. Germline V gene sequence: CDR1 MNHEY, CDR2 SMNVEV (reference sequence). V lost 2 bases and J lost 0; bases outside the gene matches: 4. The CDR3 covers 15 residues. DNA for the CDR3: TGTGCCAGCAGTTTAATAGGGGAGGGCTCCTACGAGCAGTACTTC. This encodes CASSLIGEGSYEQYF.

This sequence joins TRBV10-3 and TRBJ2-1, with 14 bases fitting TRBD2. The junction had 0 bases not matched to a gene; V was cut back by 2 bases and J by 6 bases. The CDR3 sequence is 15 residues long. CDR1 and CDR2 from the germline V gene are ENHRY and SYGVKD. CDR3 bases: TGTGCCATCAGTGAGGGGACTAGCGGGAGCAATGAGCAGTTCTTC. It specifies CAISEGTSGSNEQFF.

This clone was seen more than once but under ten times. The J gene is TRBJ1-1, the V gene TRBV6-1; D is ambiguous. V was clipped by 1 base and J by 5 bases, with 11 bases between them. This CDR3 has 14 amino acids. Per germline, CDR1 MNHNS and CDR2 SASEGT. The CDR3: CASSEVVYETEAFF. DNA for the CDR3: TGTGCCAGCAGTGAAGTAGTTTATGAAACTGAAGCTTTCTTT.

In DNA, the CDR3 is TGTGCCAGTAGTTGGGCAGGGGAAACTGAAGCTTTCTTT. It is translated as CASSWAGETEAFF. The V and J genes are TRBV19 and TRBJ1-1; D possibly corresponds to TRBD1 (6 bases). The V end was cut by 5 bases, the J end by 5 bases, with 12 bases between. In germline, CDR1 is LNHDA, CDR2 SQIVND (reference sequence). This CDR3 spans 13 amino acids.

V and J are TRBV9 and TRBJ2-7; 15 nucleotides agree with TRBD2. Germline lookup yields CDR1 SGDLS and CDR2 YYNGEE. This CDR3 has 14 amino acids. V lost 4 bases, J lost 7 bases, and 3 bases stayed unmatched. In DNA form, the CDR3 reads TGTGCCAGCAGCTTGGGACTAGCGGGAGGAGAGCAGTACTTC. The encoded protein is CASSLGLAGGEQYF.

V usage is TRBV5-1 and J usage is TRBJ2-5; no definite D call. The ends were cut back, 0 bases at V and 0 bases at J, with 6 bases in the middle. This CDR3 spans 14 amino acids. Per the germline V gene, CDR1 is SGHRS and CDR2 is YFSETQ. This CDR3 reads CASSLGLDQETQYF. The CDR3 DNA reads as TGCGCCAGCAGCTTGGGACTGGACCAAGAGACCCAGTACTTC.

This chain connects TRBV15 to TRBJ2-5; D is undetermined. CDR1 is LNHNV and CDR2 is YYDKDF in the germline V gene (reference sequence). There are 15 residues in the CDR3. Trimming pared 0 bases from V and 4 bases from J, leaving 12 bases between. The CDR3: CATSRDRQVGETQYF. CDR3 DNA: TGTGCCACCAGCAGAGATCGGCAGGTTGGAGAGACCCAGTACTTC.

This clone showed up just a few times. This chain joins TRBV4-3 and TRBJ1-3; 7 positions agree with TRBD1. CDR1 and CDR2 (germline): LGHNA, YSLEER. Trimming removed 4 bases from V and 1 base from J; junction bases left unmatched: 1. The CDR3 is made up of 14 amino acids. The CDR3 DNA reads as TGCGCCAGCAGCCTCAGGGGGTCTGGAAACACCATATATTTT. Translating it yields CASSLRGSGNTIYF.

The J gene is TRBJ2-5, the V gene TRBV4-3; 8 bases fit TRBD2. The J call may be wrong; the DNA end is better matched by TRBJ2-7. This CDR3 comprises 16 residues. Germline V gene sequence: CDR1 LGHNA, CDR2 YSLEER. CDR3 nucleotide sequence: TGCGCCAGCAGCCAAGAATTCGCGGGAGGAACCTACGAGCAGTACTTC. Protein sequence: CASSQEFAGGTYEQYF.

This chain links TRBV27 with TRBJ2-2; possible D gene TRBD1, 6 bases. The ends were cut back, 5 bases at V and 5 bases at J, with 15 bases in the middle. There are 15 residues in the CDR3. From germline, CDR1 is MNHEY and CDR2 SMNVEV (reference sequence). This CDR3 reads CASSPVFTGTGELFF. CDR3 in DNA: TGTGCCAGCAGTCCCGTCTTCACAGGGACCGGGGAGCTGTTTTTT.